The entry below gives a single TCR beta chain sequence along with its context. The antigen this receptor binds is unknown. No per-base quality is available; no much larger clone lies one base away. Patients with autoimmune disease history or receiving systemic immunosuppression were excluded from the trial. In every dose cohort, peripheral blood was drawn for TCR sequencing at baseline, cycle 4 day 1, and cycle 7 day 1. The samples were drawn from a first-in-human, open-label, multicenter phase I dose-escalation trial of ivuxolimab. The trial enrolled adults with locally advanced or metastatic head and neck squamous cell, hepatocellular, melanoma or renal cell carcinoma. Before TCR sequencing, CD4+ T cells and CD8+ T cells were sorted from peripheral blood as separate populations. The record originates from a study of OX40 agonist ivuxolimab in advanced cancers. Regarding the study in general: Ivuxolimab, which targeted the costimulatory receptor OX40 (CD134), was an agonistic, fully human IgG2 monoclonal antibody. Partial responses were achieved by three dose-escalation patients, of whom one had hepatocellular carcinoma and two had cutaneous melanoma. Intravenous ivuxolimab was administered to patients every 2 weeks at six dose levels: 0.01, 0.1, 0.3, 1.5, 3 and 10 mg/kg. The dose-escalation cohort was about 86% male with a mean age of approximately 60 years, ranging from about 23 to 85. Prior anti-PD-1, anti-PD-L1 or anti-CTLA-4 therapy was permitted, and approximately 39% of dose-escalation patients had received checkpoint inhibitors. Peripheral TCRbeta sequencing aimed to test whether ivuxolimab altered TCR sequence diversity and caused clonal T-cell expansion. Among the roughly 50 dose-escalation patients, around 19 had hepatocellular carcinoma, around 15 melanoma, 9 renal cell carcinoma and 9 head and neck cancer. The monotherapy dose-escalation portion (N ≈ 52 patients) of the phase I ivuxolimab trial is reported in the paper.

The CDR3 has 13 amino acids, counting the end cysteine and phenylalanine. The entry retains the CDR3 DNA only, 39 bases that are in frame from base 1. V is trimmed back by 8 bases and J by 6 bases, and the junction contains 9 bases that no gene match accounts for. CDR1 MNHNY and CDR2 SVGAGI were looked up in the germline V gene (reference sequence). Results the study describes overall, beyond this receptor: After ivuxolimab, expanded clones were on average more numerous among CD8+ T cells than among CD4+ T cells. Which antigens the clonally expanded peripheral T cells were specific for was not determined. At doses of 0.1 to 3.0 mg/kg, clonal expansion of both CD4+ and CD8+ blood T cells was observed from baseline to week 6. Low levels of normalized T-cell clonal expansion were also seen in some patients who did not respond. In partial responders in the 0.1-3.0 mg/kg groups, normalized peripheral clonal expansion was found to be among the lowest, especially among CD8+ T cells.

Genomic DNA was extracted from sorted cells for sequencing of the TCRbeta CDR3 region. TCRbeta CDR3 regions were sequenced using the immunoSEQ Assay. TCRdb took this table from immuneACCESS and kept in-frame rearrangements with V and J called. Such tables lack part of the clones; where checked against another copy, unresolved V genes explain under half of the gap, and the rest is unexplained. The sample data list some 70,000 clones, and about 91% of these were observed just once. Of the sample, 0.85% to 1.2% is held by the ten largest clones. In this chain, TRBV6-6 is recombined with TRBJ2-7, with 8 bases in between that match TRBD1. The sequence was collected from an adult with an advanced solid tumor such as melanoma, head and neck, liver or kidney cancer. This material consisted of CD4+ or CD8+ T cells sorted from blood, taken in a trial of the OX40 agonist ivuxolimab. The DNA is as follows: TGTGCCAGCGTAAAGGACAGGGCGGGCGAGCAGTACTTC. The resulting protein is CASVKDRAGEQYF.